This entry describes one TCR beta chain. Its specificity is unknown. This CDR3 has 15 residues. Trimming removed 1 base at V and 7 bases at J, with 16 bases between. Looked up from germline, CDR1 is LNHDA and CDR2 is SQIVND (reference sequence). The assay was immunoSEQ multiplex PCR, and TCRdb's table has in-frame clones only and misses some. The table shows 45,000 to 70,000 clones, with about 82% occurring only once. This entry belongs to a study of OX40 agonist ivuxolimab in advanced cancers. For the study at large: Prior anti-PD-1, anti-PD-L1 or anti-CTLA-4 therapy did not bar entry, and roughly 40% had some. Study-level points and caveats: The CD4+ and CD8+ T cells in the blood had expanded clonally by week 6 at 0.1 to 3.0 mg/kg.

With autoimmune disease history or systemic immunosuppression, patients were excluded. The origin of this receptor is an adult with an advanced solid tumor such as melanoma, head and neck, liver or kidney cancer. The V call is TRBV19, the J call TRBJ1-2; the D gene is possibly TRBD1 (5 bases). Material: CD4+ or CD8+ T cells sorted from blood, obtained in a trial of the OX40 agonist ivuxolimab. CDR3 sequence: CASSIGLSGTFGYTF. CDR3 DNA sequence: TGTGCCAGTAGTATAGGCCTATCGGGGACTTTTGGCTACACCTTC.